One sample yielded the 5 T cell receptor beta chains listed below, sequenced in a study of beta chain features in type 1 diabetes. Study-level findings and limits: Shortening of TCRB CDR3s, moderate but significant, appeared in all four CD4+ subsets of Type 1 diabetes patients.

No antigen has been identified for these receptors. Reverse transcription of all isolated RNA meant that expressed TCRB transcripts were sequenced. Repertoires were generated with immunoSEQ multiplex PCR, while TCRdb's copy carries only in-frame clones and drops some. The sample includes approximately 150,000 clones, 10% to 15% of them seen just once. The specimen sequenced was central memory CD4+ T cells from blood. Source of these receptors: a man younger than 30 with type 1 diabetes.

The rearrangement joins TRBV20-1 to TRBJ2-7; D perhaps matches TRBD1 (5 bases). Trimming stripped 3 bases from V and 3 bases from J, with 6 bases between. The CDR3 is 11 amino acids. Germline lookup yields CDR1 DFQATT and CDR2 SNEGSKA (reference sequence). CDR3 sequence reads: CSARDNYEQYF. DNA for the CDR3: TGCAGTGCTAGGGACAACTACGAGCAGTACTTC.

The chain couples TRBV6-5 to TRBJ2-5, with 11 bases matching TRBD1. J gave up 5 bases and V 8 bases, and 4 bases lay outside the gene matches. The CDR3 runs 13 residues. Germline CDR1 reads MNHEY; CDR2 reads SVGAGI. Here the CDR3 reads CASGRDRGETQYF. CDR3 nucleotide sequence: TGTGCCAGCGGCCGGGACAGGGGGGAGACCCAGTACTTC.

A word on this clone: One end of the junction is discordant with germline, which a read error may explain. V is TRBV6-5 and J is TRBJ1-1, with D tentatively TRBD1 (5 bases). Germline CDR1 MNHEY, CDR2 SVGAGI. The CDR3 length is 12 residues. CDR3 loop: CASSPPDTEAFF. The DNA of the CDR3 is TGTGCCAGCAGTCCGCCGGACACCGAAGCTTTCTTT.

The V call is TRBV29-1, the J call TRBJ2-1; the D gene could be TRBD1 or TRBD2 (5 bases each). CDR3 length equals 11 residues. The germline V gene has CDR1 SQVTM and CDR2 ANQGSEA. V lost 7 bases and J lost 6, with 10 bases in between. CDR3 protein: CSGGGPNEQFF. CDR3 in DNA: TGCAGCGGTGGGGGTCCCAATGAGCAGTTCTTC.

The CDR3 bases are TGCAGCGTTGAAGTCCAGGGCGGGGAGACCCAGTACTTC. Amino acid sequence: CSVEVQGGETQYF. J is TRBJ2-5 and V is TRBV29-1; either TRBD1 or TRBD2 may fit D (5 bases each). With 1 base removed from V and 5 bases from J, the gap between germline ends came to 11 bases. CDR1 SQVTM and CDR2 ANQGSEA come from the germline V gene. The CDR3 runs to 13 residues.